This T cell receptor (beta chain) was identified in a study of PD-1 blockade in classical Hodgkin lymphoma. About the study: Patients were infused with nivolumab 3 mg/kg every 2 weeks. Study-wide findings and caveats: Partial responders and progressors had significantly lower baseline TCR diversity. A reduction in baseline TCR diversity was reportedly seen in newly diagnosed patients relative to healthy donors.

CDR3 length: 11 amino acids. V was shortened by 6 bases and J by 9 bases, with 11 bases between the two germline ends. Germline-derived CDR1 and CDR2 are MGHDK and SYGVNS. Remarks on this clone: Its antigen is currently unknown.

Relapses following autologous stem cell transplantation were seen in all patients, with brentuximab vedotin exposure varying. Complete response, partial response or progressive disease was each patient's best response. Assay used: immunoSEQ multiplex PCR; TCRdb lists only in-frame clones, some missing. The repertoire consists of roughly 30,000 clones, with approximately 66% occurring once and the leading ten covering 20% to 30%. The specimen comprised peripheral blood mononuclear cells (PBMCs), sampled before the second cycle of nivolumab. This TCR derives from a human donor with classical Hodgkin lymphoma. The V gene is TRBV25-1, the J gene TRBJ1-1, with a weak D call TRBD1 (6 bases). The CDR3 region is CASRGQQKAFF. The CDR3 nucleotides read TGTGCCAGCAGAGGACAGCAGAAAGCTTTCTTT.